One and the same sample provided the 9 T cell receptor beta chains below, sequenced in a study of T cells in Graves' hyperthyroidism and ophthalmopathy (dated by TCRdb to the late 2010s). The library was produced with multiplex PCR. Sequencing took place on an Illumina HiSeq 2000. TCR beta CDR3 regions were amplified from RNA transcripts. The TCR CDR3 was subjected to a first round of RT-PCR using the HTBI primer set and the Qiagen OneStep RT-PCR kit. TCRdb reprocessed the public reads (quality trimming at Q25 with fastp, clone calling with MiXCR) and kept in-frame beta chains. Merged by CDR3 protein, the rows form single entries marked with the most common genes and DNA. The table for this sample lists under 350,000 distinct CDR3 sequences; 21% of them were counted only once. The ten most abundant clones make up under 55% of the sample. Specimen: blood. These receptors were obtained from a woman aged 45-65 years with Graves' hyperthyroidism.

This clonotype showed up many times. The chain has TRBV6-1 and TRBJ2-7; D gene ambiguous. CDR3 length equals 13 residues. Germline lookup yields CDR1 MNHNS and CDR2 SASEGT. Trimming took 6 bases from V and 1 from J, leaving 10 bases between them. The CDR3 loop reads CASRESASYEQYF. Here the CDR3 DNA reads TGTGCCAGCAGAGAATCCGCATCCTACGAGCAGTACTTC.

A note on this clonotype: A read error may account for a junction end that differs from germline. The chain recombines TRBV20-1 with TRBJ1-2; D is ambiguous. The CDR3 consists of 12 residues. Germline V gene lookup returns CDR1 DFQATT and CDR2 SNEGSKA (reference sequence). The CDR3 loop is CSARTTGNGHTF. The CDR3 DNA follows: TGCAGTGCTAGAACGACCGGTAATGGCCACACCTTC.

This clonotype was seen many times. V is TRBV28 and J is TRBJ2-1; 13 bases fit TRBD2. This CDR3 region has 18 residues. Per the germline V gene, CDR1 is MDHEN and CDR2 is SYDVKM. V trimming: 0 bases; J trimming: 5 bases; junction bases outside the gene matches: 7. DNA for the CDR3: TGTGCCAGCAGTTTATGGGGTTCACTAGCGGGAGGGGACAATGAGCAGTTCTTC. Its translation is CASSLWGSLAGGDNEQFF.

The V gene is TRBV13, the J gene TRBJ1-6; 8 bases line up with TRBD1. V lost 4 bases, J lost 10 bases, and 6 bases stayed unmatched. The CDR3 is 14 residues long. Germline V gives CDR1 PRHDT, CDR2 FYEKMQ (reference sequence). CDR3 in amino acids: CASSSTGGGSPLHF. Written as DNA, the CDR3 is TGTGCCAGCAGCTCAACAGGGGGTGGGTCACCCCTCCACTTT. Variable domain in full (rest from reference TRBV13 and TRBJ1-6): AAGVIQSPRHLIKEKRETATLKCYPIPRHDTVYWYQQGPGQDPQFLISFYEKMQSDKGSIPDRFSAQQFSDYHSELNMSSLELGDSALYFCASSSTGGGSPLHFGNGTRLTVT.

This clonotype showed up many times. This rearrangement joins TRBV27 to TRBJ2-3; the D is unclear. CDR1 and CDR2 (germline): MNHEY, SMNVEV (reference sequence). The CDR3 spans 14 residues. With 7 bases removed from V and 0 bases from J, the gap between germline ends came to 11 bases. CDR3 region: CASTPQASTDTQYF. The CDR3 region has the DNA TGTGCCAGCACCCCCCAAGCGAGCACAGATACGCAGTATTTT.

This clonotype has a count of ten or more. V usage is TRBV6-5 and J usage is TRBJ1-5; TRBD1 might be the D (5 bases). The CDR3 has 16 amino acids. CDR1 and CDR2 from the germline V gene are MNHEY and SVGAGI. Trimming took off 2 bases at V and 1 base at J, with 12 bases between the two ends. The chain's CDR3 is CASSYGGIYSNQPQHF. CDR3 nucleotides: TGTGCCAGCAGTTACGGGGGGATATACAGCAATCAGCCCCAGCATTTT.

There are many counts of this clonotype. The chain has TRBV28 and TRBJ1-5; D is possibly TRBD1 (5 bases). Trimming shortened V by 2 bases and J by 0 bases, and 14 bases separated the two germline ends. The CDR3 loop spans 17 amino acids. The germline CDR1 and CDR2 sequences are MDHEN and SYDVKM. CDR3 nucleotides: TGTGCCAGCAGTTTACGCGGGACGGTCTATAGCAATCAGCCCCAGCATTTT. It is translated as CASSLRGTVYSNQPQHF.

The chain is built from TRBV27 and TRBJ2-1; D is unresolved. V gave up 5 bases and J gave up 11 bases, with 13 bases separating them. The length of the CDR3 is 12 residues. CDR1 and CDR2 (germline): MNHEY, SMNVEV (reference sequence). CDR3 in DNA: TGTGCCAGCAGTCCCGGGTGGGATAAGCAGTTCTTC. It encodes CASSPGWDKQFF.

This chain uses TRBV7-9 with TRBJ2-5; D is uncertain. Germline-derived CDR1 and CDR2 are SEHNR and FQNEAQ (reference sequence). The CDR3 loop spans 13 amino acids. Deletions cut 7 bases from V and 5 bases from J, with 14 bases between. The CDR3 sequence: CASTPTWVETQYF. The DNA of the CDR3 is TGTGCCAGCACCCCGACTTGGGTGGAGACCCAGTACTTC.